The 9 T cell receptor beta chains below were found in one sample sequenced in a study of blood T cell repertoires in COVID-19. Clones were sequenced by immunoSEQ multiplex PCR, and TCRdb holds only the in-frame ones, with some missing. The sample carries some 180,000 clones, 60% to 80% recorded once. The specimen sequenced was PBMCs or T cells enriched from blood (not recorded which). All receptors come from a man aged 55 to 70 who had been exposed to COVID-19.

The chain carries TRBV5-6 and TRBJ2-1; D possibly corresponds to TRBD1 (5 bases). The V end lost 5 bases, the J end lost 12 bases, and 24 bases lay between the germline ends. Germline V gene sequence: CDR1 SGHDT, CDR2 YYEEEE. The CDR3 consists of 15 residues. CDR3 loop: CASRSRQSRNGGQFF. The CDR3 region has the DNA TGTGCCAGCAGATCCCGACAGAGCCGCAATGGTGGGCAGTTCTTC.

The chain is built from TRBV7-2 and TRBJ2-1, with 7 bases that match TRBD1. This CDR3 has 15 amino acids. Unmatched junction bases numbered 8, after V lost 3 bases and J lost 6 bases. CDR1 and CDR2 (germline): SGHTA, FQGNSA. The CDR3 region is CASSFDRDASNEQFF. The CDR3, as DNA: TGTGCCAGCAGCTTTGACAGGGATGCTAGCAATGAGCAGTTCTTC.

This clone was observed a few times. In nucleotides, the CDR3 is TGTGCCAGTAGTCCCCCAACCGCGTTTTCGGCTTTCTTT. Translated: CASSPPTAFSAFF. The rearrangement links TRBV19 to TRBJ1-1; D is uncertain. There are 13 residues in the CDR3. CDR1 is LNHDA, CDR2 SQIVND, per germline (reference sequence). The V gene lost 5 bases and the J gene lost 11 bases, with 18 bases spanning the gap.

The genes are TRBV9 and TRBJ2-7; 11 bases match TRBD2. Germline assignment: CDR1 SGDLS and CDR2 YYNGEE. The CDR3 contains 13 residues. V gave up 3 bases and J gave up 5 bases; unmatched junction bases: 1. The CDR3 region has the DNA TGTGCCAGCAGCGAGGGACTAGCGGACGAGCAGTACTTC. It translates to CASSEGLADEQYF.

The sample holds a few counts of this clone. V gene TRBV19 combines with J gene TRBJ2-1; D possibly corresponds to TRBD1 (5 bases). Germline lookup yields CDR1 LNHDA and CDR2 SQIVND (reference sequence). With 4 bases removed from V and 6 bases from J, the gap between germline ends came to 13 bases. This CDR3 has 14 residues. Here the CDR3 DNA reads TGTGCCAGTAGTACCTACAGGTTTTCCAATGAGCAGTTCTTC. Its protein is CASSTYRFSNEQFF.

The rearrangement joins TRBV24-1 to TRBJ1-4, with 10 bases aligning to TRBD1. The germline V gene has CDR1 KGHDR and CDR2 SFDVKD. V lost 4 bases to trimming and J lost 9 bases; unmatched junction nucleotides: 10. CDR3 length equals 16 residues. The CDR3 reads CATSDRTGTGDQKLFF. CDR3 sequence (DNA): TGTGCCACCAGTGACCGCACCGGGACAGGGGATCAAAAACTGTTTTTT.

The V call is TRBV15, the J call TRBJ1-5; the D gene is possibly TRBD1 (6 bases). Germline lookup yields CDR1 LNHNV and CDR2 YYDKDF (reference sequence). This CDR3 has 15 amino acids. The ends were cut back, 6 bases at V and 2 bases at J, with 14 bases in the middle. CDR3 residues: CATRNNRAGNQPQHF. DNA of the CDR3: TGTGCCACCAGGAATAACAGGGCTGGCAATCAGCCCCAGCATTTT.

The V gene is TRBV7-2, the J gene TRBJ2-1; 8 bases line up with TRBD2. The CDR3 sequence is 12 residues long. V was clipped by 4 bases and J by 9 bases; unmatched bases: 2. Looked up from germline, CDR1 is SGHTA and CDR2 is FQGNSA. The CDR3 DNA reads as TGTGCCAGCAGCTCCCTAGCGGGTGAGCAGTTCTTC. It codes for CASSSLAGEQFF.

J is TRBJ1-5 and V is TRBV7-2; 8 bases align to TRBD1. Trimming at V came to 1 base and at J to 8 bases, leaving 10 bases not matched to a gene. The germline V gene encodes CDR1 SGHTA and CDR2 FQGNSA. CDR3 size: 16 residues. Here the CDR3 DNA reads TGTGCCAGCAGCTTAGGTGGTGGACAGGGCCGAGAGCCCCAGCATTTT. Translated: CASSLGGGQGREPQHF.